This T cell receptor beta chain is drawn from a study of cytomegalovirus exposure and HLA in healthy donors. Regarding the study as a whole: In a later analysis, the majority of CMV-associated beta chains seemingly showed HLA restriction. Analyzed later, association rates of TCRs varied across HLA loci, with DRB1 most and HLA-C fewest.

With respect to this clone: Its target is not known.

CDR1 and CDR2 (germline): SGHNT, YYREEE (reference sequence). The CDR3 sequence is 16 residues long. The J segment lost 2 bases and the V segment lost 0 bases, leaving 4 bases of the junction unmatched. Nominally healthy donors were sampled, though unrecorded immune exposures were likely. Use of 60 Vbeta and 13 Jbeta primers characterized the PCR. Sequenced by immunoSEQ multiplex PCR; TCRdb stores in-frame clones only, minus some. There are some 130,000 clones in the sample; nearly 80% occur only once, and around 2.2% lies in the top ten. This receptor was taken from a man in his thirties or forties in good health and CMV-seronegative. The sequenced sample was PBMCs. This sequence joins TRBV5-4 and TRBJ2-5; TRBD2 agrees at 10 bases. As DNA, the CDR3 is TGTGCCAGCAGCTTGGGTCTACTAGCGGGGCAAGAGACCCAGTACTTC. Translation: CASSLGLLAGQETQYF.